The 27 T cell receptor beta chains listed next were all sequenced from one sample in a study of blood T cell repertoires in COVID-19. The assay was immunoSEQ multiplex PCR, and TCRdb's table has in-frame clones only and misses some. Of tens of thousands of clones detected, 87% appear once; the ten largest clones hold approximately 3.7%. The specimen was peripheral blood. The receptor set was obtained from a man aged 40-50 years with COVID-19, enrolled during active disease.

On this clone itself: This CDR3 is also generated by other DNA sequences in the sample. The V call is TRBV3-1 (or the pseudogene TRBV3-2), the J call TRBJ1-5, with unresolved D. The germline gives CDR1 LGHDT, CDR2 YNNKEL (reference sequence). Trimming shortened V by 0 bases and J by 4 bases, and 10 bases separated the two germline ends. The CDR3 consists of 15 residues. The CDR3 here is CASSQDPGGNQPQHF. CDR3 nucleotides: TGTGCCAGCAGCCAAGATCCAGGCGGGAATCAGCCCCAGCATTTT.

In its sample, this clone was seen a few times. The gene calls are TRBV27 and TRBJ2-7; TRBD2 agrees at 9 bases. The trim removed 3 bases at V and 3 bases at J, leaving 15 bases unmatched. The CDR3 is 18 amino acids. Looked up from germline, CDR1 is MNHEY and CDR2 is SMNVEV (reference sequence). The CDR3 DNA is TGTGCCAGCAGTTTTGGTAGCGGGGGAATCAATCCCATCTACGAGCAGTACTTC. This codes for CASSFGSGGINPIYEQYF.

The J gene is TRBJ1-1, the V gene TRBV18; a weak D match, TRBD1 (5 bases). Trimming removed 2 bases at V and 4 bases at J, with 14 bases between. Germline-derived CDR1 and CDR2 are KGHSH and LQKENI. This CDR3 spans 15 amino acids. The CDR3 nucleotides are TGTGCCAGCTCACCAACCAAGCAGGGTACCACTGAAGCTTTCTTT. Translated: CASSPTKQGTTEAFF.

V usage is TRBV3-1 (or the pseudogene TRBV3-2) and J usage is TRBJ1-4; weak D call: TRBD1 (6 bases). Trimming pared 9 bases from V and 2 bases from J, leaving 10 bases between. CDR3 length: 13 residues. The germline V gene has CDR1 LGHDT and CDR2 YNNKEL (reference sequence). DNA for the CDR3: TGTGCCAGTTCGGACAGCACTAATGAAAAACTGTTTTTT. Its translation is CASSDSTNEKLFF.

The rearrangement links TRBV4-1 to TRBJ2-1; D is uncertain. CDR1 is MGHRA, CDR2 YSYEKL, per germline. This CDR3 has 15 residues. Trimming shortened V by 4 bases and J by 2 bases, and 12 bases separated the two germline ends. CDR3 protein: CASSRTDSAYNEQFF. CDR3 DNA: TGCGCCAGCAGCCGTACAGATTCTGCCTACAATGAGCAGTTCTTC.

This clone was seen just once. This sequence joins TRBV6-1 and TRBJ2-7; D uncertain. V lost 3 bases and J lost 2, with 8 bases in between. The CDR3 covers 13 residues. Germline V lookup: CDR1 MNHNS, CDR2 SASEGT. CDR3 DNA: TGTGCCAGCAGTGAGGGCCAAACCTACGAGCAGTACTTC. Translation: CASSEGQTYEQYF.

The V gene is TRBV10-1, the J gene TRBJ2-7; TRBD2 might be the D (5 bases). This CDR3 region has 15 residues. V lost 9 bases to trimming and J lost 3 bases, with 21 bases between them. Per germline, CDR1 WNHNN and CDR2 SYGVQD (reference sequence). CDR3 DNA: TGCGCCAGAAACCACCCAAGGTCGGAGGTCTACGAGCAGTACTTC. Encoded protein: CARNHPRSEVYEQYF.

The V gene is TRBV18, the J gene TRBJ2-5, with 14 nucleotides matching TRBD2. This CDR3 contains 17 residues. Trimming cost V 0 bases and J 7 bases; bases outside gene matches: 7. Germline V lookup: CDR1 KGHSH, CDR2 LQKENI. The CDR3 spells CASSPPAGLAGGGTQYF. CDR3 sequence (DNA): TGTGCCAGCTCACCACCGGCCGGACTAGCGGGAGGTGGGACCCAGTACTTC.

The chain couples TRBV4-1 to TRBJ1-5; 10 bases match TRBD1. The V segment lost 4 bases and the J segment 5 bases; nucleotides outside the gene matches: 2. This CDR3 comprises 14 residues. Germline-derived CDR1 and CDR2 are MGHRA and YSYEKL. CDR3 sequence (DNA): TGCGCCAGCAGCCCGGGACAGGGGCATCAGCCCCAGCATTTT. It encodes CASSPGQGHQPQHF.

The rearrangement uses TRBV9 and TRBJ2-2; the match to TRBD2 covers 8 bases. This CDR3 region has 16 residues. V lost 10 bases and J lost 4; bases outside the gene matches: 15. The germline V gene encodes CDR1 SGDLS and CDR2 YYNGEE. The CDR3 DNA sequence: TGTGCCGCCAGCGCCGGGAGGGCCCCGGGCACCGGGGAGCTGTTTTTT. Translating it yields CAASAGRAPGTGELFF.

This chain connects TRBV30 to TRBJ2-3; tentative D call: TRBD1 (6 bases). V lost 2 bases and J 4 bases, leaving 16 bases between the germline ends. There are 15 residues in the CDR3. CDR1 is GTSNPN, CDR2 SVGIG, per germline (reference sequence). The CDR3 sequence is CAWSSPGVNADTQYF. DNA of the CDR3: TGTGCCTGGAGTTCCCCAGGGGTAAACGCAGATACGCAGTATTTT.

The chain links TRBV3-1 (or the pseudogene TRBV3-2) to TRBJ2-2; TRBD2 agrees at 8 bases. The trim removed 6 bases at V and 1 base at J, leaving 4 bases unmatched. Germline V gene data show CDR1 as LGHDT and CDR2 as YNNKEL (reference sequence). The CDR3 is made up of 15 amino acids. DNA for the CDR3: TGTGCCAGCAGAACGCTAGCGGGGAACACCGGGGAGCTGTTTTTT. Protein product: CASRTLAGNTGELFF.

This chain joins TRBV10-3 and TRBJ1-4; the D is unclear. CDR1 ENHRY and CDR2 SYGVKD come from the germline V gene. Deletions cut 1 base from V and 5 bases from J, with 8 bases between. The CDR3 length is 14 residues. CDR3 DNA sequence: TGTGCCATCAGTGAGTTACCACGGAATGAAAAACTGTTTTTT. The encoded protein is CAISELPRNEKLFF.

J is TRBJ1-2 and V is TRBV2; 7 bases align to TRBD1. The V and J ends lost 7 bases and 2 bases, in that order; junction bases with no gene match: 7. Germline CDR1 and CDR2: SNHLY and FYNNEI. The CDR3 runs to 14 residues. The CDR3 spells CASTRTGMNYGYTF. In nucleotides, the CDR3 is TGTGCCAGCACCAGGACAGGAATGAACTATGGCTACACCTTC.

The genes are TRBV18 and TRBJ1-6, with 9 positions matching TRBD1. Germline V lookup: CDR1 KGHSH, CDR2 LQKENI. The CDR3 extends over 15 amino acids. Germline trimming cut 4 bases from V and 8 bases from J; bases unmatched to any gene: 6. The CDR3 DNA sequence: TGTGCCAGCTCACGAGGGACAGGGCCAGATTCACCCCTCCACTTT. It codes for CASSRGTGPDSPLHF.

This chain connects TRBV19 to TRBJ2-7; no reliable D call. CDR3 length: 13 amino acids. Germline loops: CDR1 LNHDA, CDR2 SQIVND (reference sequence). Trimming shortened V by 1 base and J by 6 bases, and 10 bases separated the two germline ends. Here the CDR3 reads CASSIASGSEQYF. In DNA form, the CDR3 reads TGTGCCAGTAGTATAGCCTCAGGCTCCGAGCAGTACTTC.

This clone was seen only a few times. The chain recombines TRBV7-8 with TRBJ1-4; TRBD1 matches at 7 bases. The CDR3 contains 15 residues. V dropped 5 bases and J dropped 7; count of bases not matched to a gene: 10. Germline V gene lookup returns CDR1 SGHVS and CDR2 FQNEAQ. The CDR3 loop is CASSPLDRRVEKLFF. The CDR3 DNA follows: TGTGCCAGCAGCCCATTGGACAGGCGGGTTGAAAAACTGTTTTTT. The whole variable domain, remainder taken from reference TRBV7-8 and TRBJ1-4, is GAGVSQSPRYKVAKRGQDVALRCDPISGHVSLFWYQQALGQGPEFLTYFQNEAQLDKSGLPSDRFFAERPEGSVSTLKIQRTQQEDSAVYLCASSPLDRRVEKLFFGSGTQLSVL.

This clone was counted a few times. V gene TRBV7-8 combines with J gene TRBJ2-7; D is perhaps TRBD1 (5 bases). V lost 5 bases and J 7 bases, leaving 18 bases between the germline ends. From germline, CDR1 is SGHVS and CDR2 FQNEAQ. The CDR3 loop spans 14 amino acids. The CDR3 reads CASSQILQVREQYF. The CDR3 DNA reads as TGTGCCAGCAGCCAGATCCTACAGGTGCGGGAGCAGTACTTC.

The chain couples TRBV7-9 to TRBJ2-7; 8 nucleotides match TRBD1. Germline CDR1 SEHNR, CDR2 FQNEAQ (reference sequence). The V gene end was trimmed by 4 bases and the J gene end by 0 bases; junction bases not matched to a gene: 8. The CDR3 sequence is 16 residues long. The CDR3 nucleotides read TGTGCCAGCAGCTCCTTGGACAGGGCTAGCTCCTACGAGCAGTACTTC. It codes for CASSSLDRASSYEQYF.

The chain links TRBV27 to TRBJ1-4; possibly TRBD1 for D (6 bases). The V gene's germline CDR1 is MNHEY and CDR2 SMNVEV (reference sequence). CDR3 length equals 15 residues. V was cut by 4 bases and J by 8 bases, with 17 bases left in between. The CDR3 loop is CASSSAGNQGEKLFF. The CDR3 coding sequence is TGTGCCAGCAGTTCCGCCGGGAACCAGGGGGAAAAACTGTTTTTT. The complete variable domain, with remaining parts taken from reference TRBV27 and TRBJ1-4, reads EAQVTQNPRYLITVTGKKLTVTCSQNMNHEYMSWYRQDPGLGLRQIYYSMNVEVTDKGDVPEGYKVSRKEKRNFPLILESPSPNQTSLYFCASSSAGNQGEKLFFGSGTQLSVL.

V gene TRBV7-8 combines with J gene TRBJ2-1, with TRBD2 matching 7 bases. V shed 5 bases and J 5 bases; nucleotides not matched to a gene: 3. CDR3 size: 13 residues. From germline, CDR1 is SGHVS and CDR2 FQNEAQ. The CDR3 is CASSGRGNNEQFF. Written as DNA, the CDR3 is TGTGCCAGCAGCGGGAGGGGAAACAATGAGCAGTTCTTC.

This chain joins TRBV19 and TRBJ1-5, with D possibly being TRBD1 (6 bases). Trimming pared 4 bases from V and 2 bases from J, leaving 9 bases between. The germline CDR1 and CDR2 sequences are LNHDA and SQIVND (reference sequence). CDR3 size: 14 residues. For the CDR3, the DNA is TGTGCCAGTAGTACCAACAGGGGCAATCAGCCCCAGCATTTT. It specifies CASSTNRGNQPQHF.

This clone appeared a single time. The gene calls are TRBV2 and TRBJ1-2; the match to TRBD1 covers 7 bases. From germline, CDR1 is SNHLY and CDR2 FYNNEI. The CDR3 length is 14 residues. V lost 0 bases and J lost 8; bases outside the gene matches: 6. CDR3 bases: TGTGCCAGCAGTGAAGCGCTGAGGGGACAGGGCTACACCTTC. This codes for CASSEALRGQGYTF.

V usage is TRBV7-8 and J usage is TRBJ1-2; possible D gene TRBD1, 6 bases. The CDR3 is made up of 14 amino acids. CDR1 and CDR2 from the germline V gene are SGHVS and FQNEAQ. Trimming pared 1 base from V and 3 bases from J, leaving 9 bases between. The CDR3 sequence is CASSLVRQDYGYTF. CDR3 bases: TGTGCCAGCAGCTTAGTACGACAGGACTATGGCTACACCTTC.

The V and J genes are TRBV10-3 and TRBJ1-5, with D possibly being TRBD1 (5 bases). Trimming left V 5 bases short and J 5 bases short, with 10 bases between. There are 13 residues in the CDR3. CDR1 ENHRY and CDR2 SYGVKD come from the germline V gene. The chain's CDR3 is CAISPGRDQPQHF. As DNA, the CDR3 is TGTGCCATCAGTCCAGGGCGCGATCAGCCCCAGCATTTT.

This chain links TRBV7-9 with TRBJ2-1; 13 nucleotides match TRBD2. Germline V gives CDR1 SEHNR, CDR2 FQNEAQ (reference sequence). V trimming: 1 base; J trimming: 2 bases; junction bases outside the gene matches: 2. This CDR3 has 17 amino acids. Here the CDR3 reads CASSLGGLAGTYNEQFF. CDR3 DNA sequence: TGTGCCAGCAGCTTAGGGGGACTAGCGGGAACCTACAATGAGCAGTTCTTC. Full variable domain (missing parts from reference TRBV7-9 and TRBJ2-1): DTGVSQNPRHKITKRGQNVTFRCDPISEHNRLYWYRQTLGQGPEFLTYFQNEAQLEKSRLLSDRFSAERPKGSFSTLEIQRTEQGDSAMYLCASSLGGLAGTYNEQFFGPGTRLTVL.

This clone was counted once. The conserved phenylalanine or tryptophan normally closing the CDR3 is absent here, so this likely arose from a read error. The limits of the CDR3 on the DNA are not certain, so only TCRdb's listed CDR3 is given. V is TRBV25-1 and J is TRBJ1-4; the table's D call, TRBD1, was not checked against the DNA. From germline, CDR1 is MGHDK and CDR2 SYGVNS. Termini included, the CDR3 measures 13 amino acids. CDR3 in amino acids: CASVRRGFPMFFI.